Below are 8 T cell receptor beta chains sequenced from a single sample in a study of OX40 agonist ivuxolimab in advanced cancers. To prepare the library, the immunoSEQ multiplex PCR assay was applied. TCRdb took this table from immuneACCESS and kept in-frame rearrangements with V and J called. Such tables lack part of the clones; where checked against another copy, unresolved V genes explain under half of the gap, and the rest is unexplained. Here the sample has over 55,000 clones; 80% to 85% occur a single time. The top ten clonotypes cover nearly 0.8% of the sample. The input for sequencing was CD4+ or CD8+ T cells sorted from blood, taken in a trial of the OX40 agonist ivuxolimab. These receptors were collected from an adult with an advanced solid tumor such as melanoma, head and neck, liver or kidney cancer.

The chain recombines TRBV18 with TRBJ2-5; 8 nucleotides agree with TRBD2. The CDR3 covers 14 residues. V shed 6 bases and J 5 bases; nucleotides not matched to a gene: 8. The germline gives CDR1 KGHSH, CDR2 LQKENI. DNA of the CDR3: TGTGCCAGCTCCGTAGCGGGAACAATCGAGACCCAGTACTTC. It is translated as CASSVAGTIETQYF.

This clone was recorded only once. V gene TRBV6-1 combines with J gene TRBJ2-7; 7 nucleotides agree with TRBD1. Germline CDR1 and CDR2: MNHNS and SASEGT. There are 14 residues in the CDR3. The ends lost 7 bases at V and 3 bases at J; junction bases unmatched: 9. CDR3 sequence (DNA): TGTGCCAGCATTAGAGACAGGGCCCTCTACGAGCAGTACTTC. It specifies CASIRDRALYEQYF.

The chain is built from TRBV7-2 and TRBJ2-5; 8 nucleotides align to TRBD2. The CDR3 is made up of 14 amino acids. Germline V lookup: CDR1 SGHTA, CDR2 FQGNSA. Trimming removed 5 bases from V and 5 bases from J; junction bases left unmatched: 7. This CDR3 reads CASSPSGGFETQYF. Written as DNA, the CDR3 is TGTGCCAGCAGCCCAAGCGGGGGCTTCGAGACCCAGTACTTC.

This rearrangement joins TRBV5-4 to TRBJ1-2; D is unclear. The germline CDR1 and CDR2 sequences are SGHNT and YYREEE (reference sequence). The CDR3 contains 14 residues. Trimming took off 0 bases at V and 2 bases at J, with 8 bases between the two ends. The CDR3 loop is CASSLDGRNYGYTF. In DNA form, the CDR3 reads TGTGCCAGCAGCTTGGATGGCAGGAACTATGGCTACACCTTC.

In its sample, this clone was seen a few times. V is TRBV18 and J is TRBJ1-2; the D is unclear. V lost 6 bases to trimming and J lost 1 base, with 6 bases between them. This CDR3 is 12 amino acids long. Germline V gene lookup returns CDR1 KGHSH and CDR2 LQKENI. The CDR3 DNA sequence: TGTGCCAGCTCCTCAAATAACTATGGCTACACCTTC. Encoded protein: CASSSNNYGYTF.

The V call is TRBV5-4, the J call TRBJ1-5; weak D call: TRBD1 (6 bases). The CDR3 has 16 residues. Trimming left V 0 bases short and J 1 base short, with 11 bases between. Germline values: CDR1 SGHNT, CDR2 YYREEE (reference sequence). The CDR3: CASSLGGRGSNQPQHF. CDR3 DNA sequence: TGTGCCAGCAGCTTGGGGGGCAGGGGAAGCAATCAGCCCCAGCATTTT.

This chain uses TRBV2 with TRBJ1-1; D is undetermined. The CDR3 covers 12 residues. V was shortened by 8 bases and J by 0 bases, with 7 bases between the two germline ends. Germline V gene data show CDR1 as SNHLY and CDR2 as FYNNEI. The CDR3 region is CASPVMNTEAFF. The DNA for the CDR3 is TGTGCCAGCCCAGTCATGAACACTGAAGCTTTCTTT.

This clone was counted once. The chain joins TRBV7-9 to TRBJ2-6; D is undetermined. Germline CDR1 SEHNR, CDR2 FQNEAQ (reference sequence). There are 15 residues in the CDR3. With 5 bases removed from V and 2 bases from J, the gap between germline ends came to 10 bases. CDR3 sequence: CASSPRRAGANVLTF. The CDR3 DNA reads TGTGCCAGCAGCCCCCGAAGGGCTGGGGCCAACGTCCTGACTTTC.